This T cell receptor (beta chain) was sequenced during a study of OX40 agonist ivuxolimab in advanced cancers. Study summary: The drug used for patients, ivuxolimab, was an agonistic anti-OX40 (CD134) antibody. Among those treated, three patients had partial responses, one with hepatocellular carcinoma and two with cutaneous melanoma. Past anti-PD-1, anti-PD-L1 or anti-CTLA-4 therapy was accepted, and approximately 40% had received some. Of mixed ages from about 20 to 90 and averaging roughly 64 years, the group was about 80% male.

Sequencing used immunoSEQ multiplex PCR; TCRdb keeps in-frame clones, though not all of them. There are 20,000 to 25,000 clones in the sample; 75% to 80% occur only once, and 16% lies in the top ten. The receptor was isolated from an adult with an advanced solid tumor such as melanoma, head and neck, liver or kidney cancer. The sample was CD4+ or CD8+ T cells sorted from blood, taken in a trial of the OX40 agonist ivuxolimab.

The chain's CDR3 is CASSSQTGGFDNEQFF. The CDR3 bases are TGTGCCAGCAGCTCACAGACAGGGGGCTTTGACAATGAGCAGTTCTTC. V usage is TRBV7-3 and J usage is TRBJ2-1; 10 bases are shared with TRBD1. The CDR3 is 16 residues long. Germline CDR1 and CDR2: SGHTA and FQGTGA. J gave up 5 bases and V 4 bases, and 8 bases lay outside the gene matches. Full variable domain (rest looked up from reference TRBV7-3 and TRBJ2-1): GAGVSQTPSNKVTEKGKYVELRCDPISGHTALYWYRQSLGQGPEFLIYFQGTGAADDSGLPNDRFFAVRPEGSVSTLKIQRTERGDSAVYLCASSSQTGGFDNEQFFGPGTRLTVL.